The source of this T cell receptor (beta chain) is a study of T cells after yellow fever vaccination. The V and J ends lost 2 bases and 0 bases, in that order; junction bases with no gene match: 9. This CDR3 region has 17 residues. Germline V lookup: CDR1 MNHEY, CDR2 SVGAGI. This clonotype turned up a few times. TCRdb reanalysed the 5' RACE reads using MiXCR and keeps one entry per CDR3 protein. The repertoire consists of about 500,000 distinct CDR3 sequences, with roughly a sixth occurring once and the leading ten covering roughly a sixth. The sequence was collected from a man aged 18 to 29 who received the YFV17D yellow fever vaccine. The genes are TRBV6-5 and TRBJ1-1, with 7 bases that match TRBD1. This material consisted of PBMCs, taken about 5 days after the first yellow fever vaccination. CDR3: CASSYPSTGALNTEAFF. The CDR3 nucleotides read TGTGCCAGCAGTTACCCCTCTACAGGGGCCTTGAACACTGAAGCTTTCTTT.